These 29 T cell receptor beta chains share one sample of origin, sequenced in a study of blood T cell repertoires in COVID-19. Profiling relied on immunoSEQ multiplex PCR, and the TCRdb table lists in-frame clones only, not all of them. The profile shows a few hundred thousand clones, 89% of them singletons. Sequenced: peripheral blood. The source is a middle-aged man with acute or convalescent COVID-19.

The V gene is TRBV28, the J gene TRBJ2-3; D is perhaps TRBD2 (5 bases). Germline V gene data show CDR1 as MDHEN and CDR2 as SYDVKM. Trimming left V 3 bases short and J 2 bases short, with 9 bases between. The CDR3 spans 14 residues. The CDR3 sequence is CASSFRENTDTQYF. The CDR3 coding sequence is TGTGCCAGCAGTTTTAGGGAGAACACAGATACGCAGTATTTT.

The J gene is TRBJ1-5, the V gene TRBV5-5, with TRBD1 identical over 7 bases. With 4 bases clipped from V and 2 bases from J, the junction kept 3 bases outside the gene matches. The germline gives CDR1 SGHKS, CDR2 YYEKEE (reference sequence). The CDR3 has 14 amino acids. This CDR3 reads CASSHQGGNQPQHF. CDR3 sequence (DNA): TGTGCCAGCAGCCATCAGGGGGGCAATCAGCCCCAGCATTTT.

The V and J genes are TRBV9 and TRBJ1-6; D unclear. The germline V gene has CDR1 SGDLS and CDR2 YYNGEE. The CDR3 is 14 residues long. Between the trimmed V and J ends, which lost 2 bases and 10 bases, there was a span of 13 bases. The CDR3 DNA follows: TGTGCCAGCAGCGTGGGAGGGTTTGGGTCACCCCTCCACTTT. This gives the protein CASSVGGFGSPLHF.

On this clone itself: A much larger clone is a single base away; this may be a read error. This sequence joins TRBV11-2 and TRBJ2-3; 12 nucleotides match TRBD1. This CDR3 comprises 15 residues. Looked up from germline, CDR1 is SGHAT and CDR2 is FQNNGV. V was pared by 5 bases and J by 4 bases, with 4 bases of the junction left unmatched. This CDR3 reads CASSPGTGGADTQYF. CDR3 DNA: TGTGCCAGCAGCCCAGGGACAGGGGGCGCAGATACGCAGTATTTT. Using reference TRBV11-2 and TRBJ2-3 for the parts outside the CDR3, the full variable domain is EAGVAQSPRYKIIEKRQSVAFWCNPISGHATLYWYQQILGQGPKLLIQFQNNGVVDDSQLPKDRFSAERLKGVDSTLKIQPAKLEDSAVYLCASSPGTGGADTQYFGPGTRLTVL.

V and J are TRBV9 and TRBJ2-1; 7 positions match TRBD2. Germline CDR1 reads SGDLS; CDR2 reads YYNGEE. The CDR3 is 17 amino acids. The V gene end was trimmed by 0 bases and the J gene end by 2 bases; junction bases not matched to a gene: 8. The CDR3 DNA reads as TGTGCCAGCAGCGTAGGTGGGTCGGGGGGAACCTACAATGAGCAGTTCTTC. Translating gives CASSVGGSGGTYNEQFF.

This sequence joins TRBV5-5 and TRBJ1-6, with a weak D call TRBD1 (5 bases). Germline V gene lookup returns CDR1 SGHKS and CDR2 YYEKEE (reference sequence). CDR3 length equals 17 residues. The V end lost 0 bases, the J end lost 3 bases, and 13 bases lay between the germline ends. Here the CDR3 DNA reads TGTGCCAGCAGCTTGGGTCCGACGACAGTCTATAATTCACCCCTCCACTTT. Its translation: CASSLGPTTVYNSPLHF.

This chain connects TRBV9 to TRBJ1-5, with 8 bases lining up with TRBD1. The CDR3 length is 17 residues. V lost 3 bases, J lost 2 bases, and 10 bases stayed unmatched. Germline-derived CDR1 and CDR2 are SGDLS and YYNGEE. CDR3 in amino acids: CASSAGTGEMGNQPQHF. The CDR3 region has the DNA TGTGCCAGCAGCGCCGGGACAGGTGAGATGGGCAATCAGCCCCAGCATTTT.

The chain links TRBV2 to TRBJ2-7; 7 nucleotides match TRBD1. Germline loops: CDR1 SNHLY, CDR2 FYNNEI. The CDR3 loop spans 14 amino acids. With 5 bases clipped from V and 0 bases from J, the junction kept 4 bases outside the gene matches. For the CDR3, the DNA is TGTGCCAGCAGTCCGGACAGGAGCTCCTACGAGCAGTACTTC. It codes for CASSPDRSSYEQYF.

This chain links TRBV5-4 with TRBJ1-1, with D maybe TRBD1 (5 bases). The CDR3 is made up of 11 amino acids. Trimming pared 8 bases from V and 1 base from J, leaving 6 bases between. Germline V lookup: CDR1 SGHNT, CDR2 YYREEE (reference sequence). In nucleotides, the CDR3 is TGTGCCAGTGGACAGAACACTGAAGCTTTCTTT. Protein product: CASGQNTEAFF.

The chain links TRBV19 to TRBJ1-6, with 8 bases lining up with TRBD1. With V trimmed by 3 bases and J by 4 bases, 2 bases remained unmatched. The CDR3 runs 15 residues. Germline CDR1 LNHDA, CDR2 SQIVND (reference sequence). CDR3 DNA: TGTGCCAGTAGTATTGGACAGGGATATAATTCACCCCTCCACTTT. Translated: CASSIGQGYNSPLHF.

The genes are TRBV11-2 and TRBJ1-1; 7 bases map to TRBD1. V shed 1 base and J 4 bases; nucleotides not matched to a gene: 12. The CDR3 extends over 17 amino acids. In germline, CDR1 is SGHAT, CDR2 FQNNGV. The CDR3 is CASSLALTGEVGTEAFF. The CDR3 DNA reads as TGTGCCAGCAGCTTAGCCCTAACAGGGGAGGTGGGCACTGAAGCTTTCTTT.

The chain combines TRBV18 with TRBJ1-2; maybe TRBD1 (6 bases). CDR1 KGHSH and CDR2 LQKENI come from the germline V gene. V was shortened by 8 bases and J by 4 bases, with 14 bases between the two germline ends. The CDR3 has 13 amino acids. CDR3 sequence: CASKTGNSYGYTF. The CDR3 coding sequence is TGTGCCAGCAAAACAGGGAATTCCTATGGCTACACCTTC.

This rearrangement joins TRBV5-6 to TRBJ1-2, with 7 bases fitting TRBD1. The CDR3 spans 15 residues. Germline CDR1 SGHDT, CDR2 YYEEEE. Trimming cost V 3 bases and J 4 bases; bases outside gene matches: 9. The CDR3 here is CASSSPGQQTYGYTF. The CDR3 coding sequence is TGTGCCAGCAGCTCCCCGGGACAGCAAACCTATGGCTACACCTTC.

The CDR3 is CASSIDREEPQHF. The CDR3 DNA is TGTGCCAGTAGTATAGACAGGGAGGAGCCCCAGCATTTT. The chain uses TRBV19 and TRBJ1-5; TRBD1 might be the D (5 bases). CDR1 and CDR2 (germline): LNHDA, SQIVND (reference sequence). This CDR3 is 13 amino acids long. V lost 0 bases and J 8 bases, leaving 8 bases between the germline ends.

The chain combines TRBV27 with TRBJ2-7; D unresolved. V lost 0 bases to trimming and J lost 0 bases, with 9 bases between them. Per germline, CDR1 MNHEY and CDR2 SMNVEV (reference sequence). The CDR3 is made up of 15 amino acids. The CDR3 spells CASSLSGVSSYEQYF. DNA of the CDR3: TGTGCCAGCAGTTTATCTGGTGTCAGCTCCTACGAGCAGTACTTC.

CDR3 sequence (DNA): TGTGCCAGCAGTTTAATACAGGGGCCTTCACCCCTCCACTTT. Translating gives CASSLIQGPSPLHF. The chain couples TRBV28 to TRBJ1-6, with 7 positions matching TRBD1. CDR3 length: 14 amino acids. Unmatched junction bases numbered 4, after V lost 2 bases and J lost 9 bases. The V gene's germline CDR1 is MDHEN and CDR2 SYDVKM. Combining the CDR3 with reference TRBV28 and TRBJ1-6 gives the whole variable domain DVKVTQSSRYLVKRTGEKVFLECVQDMDHENMFWYRQDPGLGLRLIYFSYDVKMKEKGDIPEGYSVSREKKERFSLILESASTNQTSMYLCASSLIQGPSPLHFGNGTRLTVT.

The V and J genes are TRBV19 and TRBJ1-1, with D perhaps TRBD1 (5 bases). The V end was cut by 8 bases, the J end by 2 bases, with 12 bases between. The CDR3 contains 13 residues. Germline CDR1 and CDR2: LNHDA and SQIVND (reference sequence). The CDR3 sequence is CASGAGLNTEAFF. The CDR3 DNA sequence: TGTGCCAGTGGGGCAGGGCTTAACACTGAAGCTTTCTTT.

On this clone itself: The same CDR3 can be traced to other DNA sequences in this sample. The chain links TRBV14 to TRBJ2-1, with 10 bases matching TRBD2. From germline, CDR1 is SGHDN and CDR2 FVKESK. Trimming removed 1 base from V and 7 bases from J; junction bases left unmatched: 4. The CDR3 length is 15 residues. CDR3: CASSQGLAGGNEQFF. Written as DNA, the CDR3 is TGTGCCAGCAGCCAAGGACTAGCGGGTGGGAATGAGCAGTTCTTC.

V and J are TRBV5-1 and TRBJ2-2, with TRBD1 matching over 7 bases. Germline V CDR1 and CDR2: SGHRS, YFSETQ. Germline trimming cut 0 bases from V and 5 bases from J; bases unmatched to any gene: 13. This CDR3 has 18 residues. The CDR3 sequence is CASSLEISKSRGTGELFF. The DNA for the CDR3 is TGCGCCAGCAGCTTGGAGATATCCAAGAGCAGGGGGACCGGGGAGCTGTTTTTT. The variable domain in full, with the rest retrieved from reference TRBV5-1 and TRBJ2-2, is KAGVTQTPRYLIKTRGQQVTLSCSPISGHRSVSWYQQTPGQGLQFLFEYFSETQRNKGNFPGRFSGRQFSNSRSEMNVSTLELGDSALYLCASSLEISKSRGTGELFFGEGSRLTVL.

J is TRBJ2-5 and V is TRBV29-1; the match to TRBD1 covers 10 bases. The germline gives CDR1 SQVTM, CDR2 ANQGSEA. The CDR3 is made up of 14 amino acids. V lost 4 bases and J lost 4; bases outside the gene matches: 6. This chain's CDR3 is CSVVWTGGIETQYF. The CDR3 coding sequence is TGCAGCGTTGTGTGGACAGGGGGAATAGAGACCCAGTACTTC.

On this clone: Other DNA sequences within the sample encode an identical CDR3. The CDR3 nucleotides read TGTGCCAGCAGCCTAAGACAGGGGAGCAATTCACCCCTCCACTTT. Its protein is CASSLRQGSNSPLHF. This chain connects TRBV7-3 to TRBJ1-6; 8 bases line up with TRBD1. From germline, CDR1 is SGHTA and CDR2 FQGTGA. V trimming: 5 bases; J trimming: 7 bases; junction bases outside the gene matches: 7. The CDR3 is 15 residues long.

The chain recombines TRBV6-1 with TRBJ1-2, with 10 bases identical to TRBD1. The junction had 1 base not matched to a gene; V was cut back by 0 bases and J by 6 bases. The germline V gene has CDR1 MNHNS and CDR2 SASEGT. The CDR3 runs to 14 residues. CDR3 sequence reads: CASSEAGQGNGYTF. CDR3 sequence (DNA): TGTGCCAGCAGTGAAGCGGGACAGGGGAATGGCTACACCTTC.

The chain joins TRBV7-9 to TRBJ1-2; 8 bases fit TRBD1. Losses at the gene ends were 4 bases for V and 8 bases for J; bases not matched to a gene: 6. This CDR3 contains 13 residues. The germline V gene encodes CDR1 SEHNR and CDR2 FQNEAQ (reference sequence). Here the CDR3 reads CASSSTGVVGYTF. The DNA of the CDR3 is TGTGCCAGCAGCTCGACAGGGGTAGTGGGCTACACCTTC.

The table lists this clone with a count of one. This chain links TRBV7-2 with TRBJ1-3, with TRBD1 matching over 9 bases. Germline V lookup: CDR1 SGHTA, CDR2 FQGNSA. The CDR3 loop spans 15 amino acids. With V trimmed by 4 bases and J by 10 bases, 11 bases remained unmatched. CDR3 residues: CASSYLLDRGGTIYF. The CDR3 DNA reads as TGTGCCAGCAGCTATCTCCTCGACAGGGGGGGGACCATATATTTT.

In the case of this clone: This sample includes further DNA sequences coding for the same CDR3. The rearrangement joins TRBV5-6 to TRBJ2-3, with TRBD2 as a possible D gene (5 bases). Germline CDR1 is SGHDT and CDR2 is YYEEEE. The V and J ends lost 3 bases and 3 bases respectively, with 5 bases between them. The length of the CDR3 is 12 residues. As DNA, the CDR3 is TGTGCCAGCAGCTCGGGGACAGATACGCAGTATTTT. Its translation is CASSSGTDTQYF.

The CDR3 DNA reads as TGTGCCAGTAGTATAGTCTGGGGGAGGACTGAAGCTTTCTTT. Its translation: CASSIVWGRTEAFF. J is TRBJ1-1 and V is TRBV19, with D possibly being TRBD1 (5 bases). V dropped 1 base and J dropped 5 bases, with 11 bases sitting between them. CDR1 LNHDA and CDR2 SQIVND come from the germline V gene (reference sequence). The CDR3 consists of 14 residues.

The chain recombines TRBV7-9 with TRBJ2-5, with 7 bases matching TRBD1. CDR1 SEHNR and CDR2 FQNEAQ come from the germline V gene (reference sequence). The CDR3 has 13 residues. Trimming at V came to 5 bases and at J to 4 bases, leaving 4 bases not matched to a gene. CDR3 DNA sequence: TGTGCCAGCAGCGAAGGGGGCGGAGAGACCCAGTACTTC. Translating gives CASSEGGGETQYF. Full variable domain (remainder filled in from reference TRBV7-9 and TRBJ2-5): DTGVSQNPRHKITKRGQNVTFRCDPISEHNRLYWYRQTLGQGPEFLTYFQNEAQLEKSRLLSDRFSAERPKGSFSTLEIQRTEQGDSAMYLCASSEGGGETQYFGPGTRLLVL.

This chain connects TRBV25-1 to TRBJ2-1; 7 bases line up with TRBD2. The CDR3 loop spans 14 amino acids. Germline V gives CDR1 MGHDK, CDR2 SYGVNS. With V trimmed by 5 bases and J by 4 bases, 5 bases remained unmatched. Here the CDR3 reads CASSLGGGYNEQFF. The CDR3 coding sequence is TGTGCCAGCAGTCTGGGCGGGGGATACAATGAGCAGTTCTTC.

The J gene is TRBJ1-1, the V gene TRBV7-2; 12 positions agree with TRBD1. The CDR3 contains 17 residues. Germline V gene data show CDR1 as SGHTA and CDR2 as FQGNSA. J gave up 5 bases and V 1 base, and 8 bases lay outside the gene matches. CDR3 sequence reads: CASSLGMGQGAGTEAFF. The CDR3 coding sequence is TGTGCCAGCAGCTTAGGAATGGGACAGGGGGCAGGAACTGAAGCTTTCTTT.